A single sample is the source of the 14 T cell receptor beta chains below, sequenced in a study of T cell changes during pregnancy in multiple sclerosis. TCRdb's copy holds only in-frame clones and misses some; the assay was immunoSEQ multiplex PCR. The sample yields approximately 33,000 clones, around 90% seen once. The sample here was CD4+ T cells from peripheral blood mononuclear cells, taken in the first trimester of pregnancy. The receptors here all came from a female donor in good health, enrolled as a control in a pregnancy study.

The chain links TRBV15 to TRBJ1-1; D unresolved. The CDR3 has 15 amino acids. Germline loops: CDR1 LNHNV, CDR2 YYDKDF (reference sequence). The V end was cut by 3 bases, the J end by 0 bases, with 11 bases between. The CDR3 loop is CATSRDYNMNTEAFF. The CDR3 coding sequence is TGTGCCACCAGCAGGGACTATAACATGAACACTGAAGCTTTCTTT.

The chain recombines TRBV7-2 with TRBJ2-3, with 7 bases matching TRBD2. V was pared by 6 bases and J by 4 bases, with 13 bases of the junction left unmatched. The CDR3 contains 16 residues. Germline-derived CDR1 and CDR2 are SGHTA and FQGNSA. CDR3 protein: CASSTHIKAGSDTQYF. The CDR3 DNA sequence: TGTGCCAGCAGTACACACATTAAAGCGGGGTCAGATACGCAGTATTTT.

The CDR3 is CASSPRTSGAYNEQFF. The CDR3 DNA follows: TGTGCCAGCAGCCCCAGGACTAGCGGGGCTTACAATGAGCAGTTCTTC. The V call is TRBV4-2, the J call TRBJ2-1; 12 bases agree with TRBD2. The germline gives CDR1 LGHNA, CDR2 YNFKEQ. The CDR3 runs 16 residues. The J segment lost 4 bases and the V segment lost 4 bases, leaving 5 bases of the junction unmatched.

This chain joins TRBV10-3 and TRBJ2-1; 8 positions match TRBD2. V was clipped by 4 bases and J by 4 bases; unmatched bases: 6. The CDR3 runs 15 residues. Germline V gene sequence: CDR1 ENHRY, CDR2 SYGVKD. CDR3 DNA sequence: TGTGCCATCAGTGGGTCCGCGGGGGGTTACAATGAGCAGTTCTTC. Protein product: CAISGSAGGYNEQFF.

DNA of the CDR3: TGTGCCAGCAGTGAATTCTACGGTAGCAATCAGCCCCAGCATTTT. Its translation is CASSEFYGSNQPQHF. The rearrangement joins TRBV6-1 to TRBJ1-5; no reliable D call. Trimming removed 2 bases at V and 0 bases at J, with 8 bases between. The CDR3 consists of 15 residues. In germline, CDR1 is MNHNS, CDR2 SASEGT.

The DNA of the CDR3 is TGTGCCAGTGAGGGGGCGGAGGGGGTAAGGGGAATCAAACCCCAGCATTTT. Amino acids: CASEGAEGVRGIKPQHF. The chain carries TRBV19 and TRBJ1-5, with 7 positions matching TRBD1. The germline V gene has CDR1 LNHDA and CDR2 SQIVND (reference sequence). The CDR3 covers 17 residues. Unmatched junction bases numbered 23, after V lost 8 bases and J lost 10 bases.

The chain combines TRBV13 with TRBJ1-4; 7 positions match TRBD1. In germline, CDR1 is PRHDT, CDR2 FYEKMQ (reference sequence). Trimming cost V 6 bases and J 4 bases; bases outside gene matches: 8. This CDR3 contains 15 residues. CDR3 protein: CASSSYRGNNEKLFF. DNA for the CDR3: TGTGCCAGCAGTTCGTACAGGGGAAATAATGAAAAACTGTTTTTT.

J is TRBJ2-7 and V is TRBV4-3, with D perhaps matching TRBD2 (5 bases). Germline CDR1 and CDR2: LGHNA and YSLEER. The CDR3 runs to 13 residues. V dropped 4 bases and J dropped 6 bases, with 13 bases sitting between them. In DNA form, the CDR3 reads TGCGCCAGCAGCCTATACCGGGATCCCGAGCAGTACTTC. Protein sequence: CASSLYRDPEQYF.

This clone has only a few counts. V is TRBV6-1 and J is TRBJ1-5; D uncertain. CDR1 and CDR2 (germline): MNHNS, SASEGT. The CDR3 is made up of 13 amino acids. Trimming shortened V by 7 bases and J by 4 bases, and 11 bases separated the two germline ends. In DNA form, the CDR3 reads TGTGCCAGCATCGAGGGAGGGAATCAGCCCCAGCATTTT. Its translation: CASIEGGNQPQHF.

V is TRBV7-2 and J is TRBJ2-3; TRBD1 matches 8 bases. J gave up 5 bases and V 2 bases, and 3 bases lay outside the gene matches. The germline V gene encodes CDR1 SGHTA and CDR2 FQGNSA. The CDR3 contains 14 residues. CDR3 residues: CASSLQGARDTQYF. DNA of the CDR3: TGTGCCAGCAGCTTACAGGGGGCGCGAGATACGCAGTATTTT. Variable domain in full (rest from reference TRBV7-2 and TRBJ2-3): GAGVSQSPSNKVTEKGKDVELRCDPISGHTALYWYRQSLGQGLEFLIYFQGNSAPDKSGLPSDRFSAERTGGSVSTLTIQRTQQEDSAVYLCASSLQGARDTQYFGPGTRLTVL.

The rearrangement joins TRBV2 to TRBJ2-1; TRBD2 is a possible D gene (7 bases). The CDR3 sequence is 17 residues long. The germline gives CDR1 SNHLY, CDR2 FYNNEI. With 4 bases removed from V and 1 base from J, the gap between germline ends came to 17 bases. In DNA, the CDR3 is TGTGCCAGCAGTGTAGTTGTAGGGGGGGCTTCCTACAATGAGCAGTTCTTC. Encoded protein: CASSVVVGGASYNEQFF.

The chain combines TRBV7-2 with TRBJ2-2, with D hard to call. The germline gives CDR1 SGHTA, CDR2 FQGNSA. Trimming took off 5 bases at V and 6 bases at J, with 13 bases between the two ends. The length of the CDR3 is 14 residues. This CDR3 is CASSNVLGAGELFF. CDR3 bases: TGTGCCAGCAGCAACGTCTTAGGAGCCGGGGAGCTGTTTTTT.

This clone turned up a few times. The V gene is TRBV30, the J gene TRBJ1-1, with no clear D. Per germline, CDR1 GTSNPN and CDR2 SVGIG (reference sequence). The CDR3 length is 15 residues. V was shortened by 2 bases and J by 1 base, with 14 bases between the two germline ends. The CDR3 sequence: CAWSPLGRRNTEAFF. The CDR3 DNA reads TGTGCCTGGAGTCCACTAGGACGGAGGAACACTGAAGCTTTCTTT.

The rearrangement links TRBV6-6 to TRBJ2-5; 9 nucleotides line up with TRBD2. CDR3 size: 13 residues. V lost 7 bases and J lost 5; bases outside the gene matches: 5. Germline CDR1 is MNHNY and CDR2 is SVGAGI (reference sequence). In DNA form, the CDR3 reads TGTGCCAGCACTAGCGGGGCCCGGGAGACCCAGTACTTC. Its translation is CASTSGARETQYF.